This TCR beta chain was sequenced during a study of blood T cell repertoires in COVID-19. The protocol was immunoSEQ multiplex PCR, while the TCRdb copy is restricted to in-frame clones and leaves out a portion. Of 350,000 to 400,000 clones listed, about 90% were seen once; the top ten hold 1.7%. Germline values: CDR1 SGHAT, CDR2 FQNNGV. The CDR3 runs to 18 residues. V lost 3 bases to trimming and J lost 0 bases; unmatched junction nucleotides: 14. The receptor's source is a woman in her thirties who had recovered from COVID-19. The rearrangement joins TRBV11-2 to TRBJ2-7; 7 nucleotides line up with TRBD1. Sequencing was carried out using PBMCs or T cells enriched from blood (not recorded which). The CDR3 nucleotides are TGTGCCAGCAGCTTCCCCCAAAGGTGGGACAGATACTCCTACGAGCAGTACTTC. It encodes CASSFPQRWDRYSYEQYF. Together with reference TRBV11-2 and TRBJ2-7, the CDR3 gives the full variable domain: EAGVAQSPRYKIIEKRQSVAFWCNPISGHATLYWYQQILGQGPKLLIQFQNNGVVDDSQLPKDRFSAERLKGVDSTLKIQPAKLEDSAVYLCASSFPQRWDRYSYEQYFGPGTRLTVT.